A selection of T cell receptor beta chains follows, all from one sample in a study of post-analysis software for immune sequencing data. TCRdb fed the PCR reads into MiXCR, producing one record per CDR3 protein. The table has fewer than 700,000 distinct CDR3 sequences, about 40% seen once. The sample comprised blood. Source of these receptors: a girl aged 10 to 17 with multiple sclerosis. Both conserved end residues are part of each CDR3. D genes are given only for firm matches. Rows give clone size only sometimes, using once, few, many, or a class for an expanded clone.

cdr3_aa cdr3_nt j_call v_call d_call clone_size
CSAGKVTADRGTQYF TGCAGTGCTGGGAAAGTTACTGCGGACAGGGGTACGCAGTATTTT TRBJ2-3 TRBV20-1 TRBD1 .
CASSARGSSYEQYF TGTGCCAGCAGTGCCAGGGGGTCCTCCTACGAGCAGTACTTC TRBJ2-7 TRBV25-1 TRBD1 .
CASSDGSSYEQYF TGTGCCAGCAGCGACGGGAGCTCCTACGAGCAGTACTTC TRBJ2-7 TRBV7-9 . few
CASSLETIKETQYF TGTGCCAGCAGCTTAGAGACTATCAAAGAGACCCAGTACTTC TRBJ2-5 TRBV7-9 . .
CASSRWRDSNQPQHF TGTGCCAGCAGCCGTTGGAGGGATAGCAATCAGCCCCAGCATTTT TRBJ1-5 TRBV5-6 . .
CSVVSGRRSSYNEQFF TGCAGCGTTGTTAGCGGGAGACGGTCGTCCTACAATGAGCAGTTCTTC TRBJ2-1 TRBV29-1 TRBD2 .
CASSLKAGETYEQDF TGTGCCAGCAGCTTAAAGGCGGGCGAAACTTACGAGCAGGACTTC TRBJ2-7 TRBV7-6 . .
CASSVSGTETYEQYF TGTGCCAGCAGCGTCTCCGGGACAGAGACCTACGAGCAGTACTTC TRBJ2-7 TRBV11-2 TRBD1 .
CASSYTSADIQYF TGCGCCAGCAGCTACACTAGCGCGGACATTCAGTACTTC TRBJ2-4 TRBV5-1 TRBD2 .
CAISEPDRAGSGNEQFF TGTGCCATCAGTGAGCCTGACAGGGCGGGGTCGGGCAATGAGCAGTTCTTC TRBJ2-1 TRBV10-3 . .
CSVQGEIEQFF TGCAGCGTCCAGGGTGAGATTGAGCAGTTCTTC TRBJ2-1 TRBV29-1 . few
CSAATSGTDEQFF TGCAGTGCTGCGACTAGCGGGACTGATGAGCAGTTCTTC TRBJ2-1 TRBV20-1 TRBD2 .
CAMAGGGEQYF TGTGCCATGGCCGGGGGGGGGGAGCAGTACTTC TRBJ2-7 TRBV10-3 TRBD2 few
CASTGQGGSYNEQFF TGTGCCAGCACCGGACAGGGCGGTTCCTACAATGAGCAGTTCTTC TRBJ2-1 TRBV27 TRBD1 .
CASSQAPGRLGEQFF TGCGCCAGCAGCCAAGCCCCGGGACGCCTTGGTGAGCAGTTCTTC TRBJ2-1 TRBV4-1 . .
CSVDWGHPEQFF TGCAGCGTTGATTGGGGGCATCCTGAGCAGTTCTTC TRBJ2-1 TRBV29-1 . .
CASSAGEYAYEQYF TGTGCCAGCAGTGCGGGAGAATACGCCTACGAGCAGTACTTC TRBJ2-7 TRBV12-3/TRBV12-4 TRBD2 .
CASGLQGFTEQFF TGTGCCAGTGGACTTCAGGGTTTTACTGAGCAGTTCTTC TRBJ2-1 TRBV2 . .
CASSQDRYSSSSGANVLTF TGTGCCAGCAGCCAAGATCGTTACAGCTCCTCCTCTGGGGCCAACGTCCTGACTTTC TRBJ2-6 TRBV4-2 . .
CGHRDNEHGYTF TGTGGCCACCGGGACAATGAACACGGCTACACCTTC TRBJ1-2 TRBV10-3 . few
CASSFGSTGGYEQYF TGCGCCAGCAGCTTTGGATCGACGGGCGGCTACGAGCAGTACTTC TRBJ2-7 TRBV5-1 . .
CASSQDTGGHEQYF TGTGCCAGCAGCCAAGATACGGGGGGCCACGAGCAGTACTTC TRBJ2-7 TRBV3-1 . .
CASSEASGGAIEQFF TGCGCCAGCAGCGAAGCCAGCGGGGGGGCGATTGAGCAGTTCTTC TRBJ2-1 TRBV5-1 TRBD2 .
CASSLGPTGRLQETQYF TGCGCCAGCAGCTTGGGGCCTACAGGCCGGTTACAAGAGACCCAGTACTTC TRBJ2-5 TRBV5-1 . few
CASRPDLLGNQPQHF TGTGCCAGCAGACCAGACCTTTTGGGCAATCAGCCCCAGCATTTT TRBJ1-5 TRBV12-3/TRBV12-4 . .
CSAEDSPYEQYF TGCAGTGCCGAGGACAGCCCCTACGAGCAGTACTTC TRBJ2-7 TRBV20-1 . .
CATRDLGRGINYGYTF TGTGCCACCAGAGATCTGGGTAGGGGAATTAATTATGGCTACACCTTC TRBJ1-2 TRBV15 . .
CASRPTNGSIYEQYF TGTGCCAGCAGACCGACTAACGGGAGTATCTACGAGCAGTACTTC TRBJ2-7 TRBV12-3/TRBV12-4 . .
CASSSGQLFKTAKNIQYF TGTGCCAGCAGCTCGGGACAGCTATTCAAAACAGCCAAAAACATTCAGTACTTC TRBJ2-4 TRBV5-8 TRBD1 .
CAISEGQFTDTQYF TGTGCCATCAGTGAGGGACAGTTCACAGATACGCAGTATTTT TRBJ2-3 TRBV10-3 . .
CSVENPSGGVNEQFF TGCAGCGTTGAAAACCCCAGCGGGGGGGTAAATGAGCAGTTCTTC TRBJ2-1 TRBV29-1 TRBD2 many
CASSLRGAGANVLTF TGTGCCAGCAGTCTCCGTGGCGCTGGGGCCAACGTCCTGACTTTC TRBJ2-6 TRBV12-3/TRBV12-4 . many
CASSEAEFDGGGYTF TGTGCCAGCAGTGAAGCGGAATTCGACGGGGGCGGCTACACCTTC TRBJ1-2 TRBV6-1 . .
CAISDELSSYEQYF TGTGCCATCAGCGACGAACTTAGCTCCTACGAGCAGTACTTC TRBJ2-7 TRBV10-3 . once
CASSPGRWSTTREGQETQYF TGTGCCAGCAGCCCGGGGCGGTGGTCTACAACGCGAGAGGGCCAAGAGACCCAGTACTTC TRBJ2-5 TRBV11-3 . .
CASSLDGARTDTQYF TGCGCCAGCAGCTTGGATGGAGCCCGCACAGATACGCAGTATTTT TRBJ2-3 TRBV5-1 . few
CASSHTTRGYEQYF TGCGCCAGCAGCCACACGACAAGGGGATACGAGCAGTACTTC TRBJ2-7 TRBV4-1 . few
CASSSRGGSDTPQHF TGTGCCAGCAGCTCCCGGGGCGGATCGGATACGCCCCAGCATTTT TRBJ1-5 TRBV7-9 . few
CASSSHRGPYGYTF TGTGCCAGCAGCTCACACAGAGGACCCTATGGCTACACCTTC TRBJ1-2 TRBV7-9 . .
CASSFGQDPYEQYF TGTGCCAGTAGTTTCGGACAGGATCCCTACGAGCAGTACTTC TRBJ2-7 TRBV19 TRBD1 .
CASRAQRESTHNGQFF TGTGCCAGCAGGGCTCAGCGGGAGTCTACCCACAATGGGCAGTTCTTC TRBJ2-1 TRBV6-6 TRBD2 .